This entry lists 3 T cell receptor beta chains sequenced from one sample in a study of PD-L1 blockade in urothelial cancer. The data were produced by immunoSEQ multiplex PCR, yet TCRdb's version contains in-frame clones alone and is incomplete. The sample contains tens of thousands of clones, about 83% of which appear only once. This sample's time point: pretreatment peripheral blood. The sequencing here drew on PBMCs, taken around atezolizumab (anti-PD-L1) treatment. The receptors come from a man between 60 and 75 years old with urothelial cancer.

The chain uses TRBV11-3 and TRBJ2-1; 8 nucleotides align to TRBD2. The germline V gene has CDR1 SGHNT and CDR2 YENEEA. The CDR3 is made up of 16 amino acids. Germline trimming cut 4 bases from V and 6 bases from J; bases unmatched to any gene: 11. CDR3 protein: CASSSRSGGTGNEQFF. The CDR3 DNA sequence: TGTGCCAGCAGCTCTAGGTCGGGGGGGACCGGCAATGAGCAGTTCTTC.

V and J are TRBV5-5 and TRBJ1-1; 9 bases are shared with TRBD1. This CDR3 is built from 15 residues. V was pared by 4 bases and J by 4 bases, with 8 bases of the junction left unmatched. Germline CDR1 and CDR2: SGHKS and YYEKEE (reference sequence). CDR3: CASSPWTGEGTEAFF. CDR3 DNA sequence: TGTGCCAGCAGCCCATGGACAGGGGAGGGCACTGAAGCTTTCTTT.

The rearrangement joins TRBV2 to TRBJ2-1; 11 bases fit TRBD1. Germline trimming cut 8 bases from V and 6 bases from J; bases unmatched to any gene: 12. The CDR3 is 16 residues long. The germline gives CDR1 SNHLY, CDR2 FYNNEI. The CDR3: CASRGGKGTGGNEQFF. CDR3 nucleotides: TGTGCCAGCCGGGGGGGTAAAGGGACAGGGGGCAATGAGCAGTTCTTC.